This T cell receptor (beta chain) was sequenced during a study of T cell repertoires in cytomegalovirus infection. Study-level background: TCR beta signatures that were public indicated CMV infection and matching HLA type. General observations from the study: Individuals carrying CMV plus the relevant HLA were identified by cumulative frequency of public TCR beta families.

CDR1 and CDR2 from the germline V gene are LNHDA and SQIVND (reference sequence). The V gene lost 8 bases and the J gene lost 10 bases, with 32 bases spanning the gap. CDR3 size: 17 residues. Note on this clonotype: No antigen is known for it.

TCRdb processed the reads anew with MiXCR; each CDR3 protein has one entry. The sample contains some 450,000 distinct CDR3 sequences, approximately 31% of which appear only once. The TCR comes from a human donor in good health (CMV status not recorded). Some clones in this sample may be carry-over from other donors' samples. Material for sequencing was PBMCs. The chain combines TRBV19 with TRBJ1-1; perhaps TRBD1 as D (5 bases). CDR3 sequence reads: CASSMNPGPGVRLGAFF. In DNA, the CDR3 is TGTGCCAGTTCTATGAATCCGGGCCCGGGGGTTCGTTTAGGAGCTTTCTTT.